This record concerns one T cell receptor beta chain sequence. Antigen: not known. This entry belongs to a study of T cell repertoires in cytomegalovirus infection. The study, taken as a whole, reports: The ex vivo response was dominated by HLA-C-restricted CMV-specific TCR beta clonotypes.

TCRdb itself ran the reads through MiXCR, one entry per CDR3 protein. This table holds fewer than 300,000 distinct CDR3 sequences, roughly 25% found once. There are 14 residues in the CDR3. V lost 6 bases, J lost 0 bases, and 12 bases lay in between. Germline CDR1 reads SNHLY; CDR2 reads FYNNEI. The V gene is TRBV2, the J gene TRBJ2-7, with D possibly called TRBD1 or TRBD2 (6 bases each). Sequenced material: PBMCs. The source is a human donor in good health (CMV status not recorded). Some clones in this sample may be carry-over from other donors' samples. The CDR3 is CASRGRGHSYEQYF. The CDR3 bases are TGTGCCAGCAGGGGCCGGGGGCACTCCTACGAGCAGTACTTC.